This T cell receptor (beta chain) is from a study of metastatic and nonmetastatic thyroid tumors. MiXCR re-clonotyped the PCR reads for TCRdb. Of tens of thousands of clones in the sample, around 20% were seen once. Germline CDR1 reads MNHNY; CDR2 reads SVGAGI (reference sequence). Trimming left V 1 base short and J 6 bases short, with 14 bases between. The CDR3 sequence is 15 residues long. This clone has at least ten counts. All patients were treatment-naive before thyroid surgery. The chain has TRBV6-6 and TRBJ2-3; possibly TRBD1 or TRBD2 for D (6 bases each). The sequence was obtained from a female donor with papillary thyroid cancer or a benign thyroid nodule (not recorded which). Some clones in this sample may be carry-over from other donors' samples. Sequenced: blood. The CDR3 region is CASSYWGADSDTQYF. CDR3 bases: TGTGCCAGCAGTTACTGGGGGGCCGACTCGGATACGCAGTATTTT.